This TCR beta chain appears in the sequencing data of a study of early T cells in non-severe SARS-CoV-2 infection. Whole-study context: Alpha and beta chains were unpaired, from unsorted whole-blood bulk RNA.

Unique molecular identifiers were added to individual cDNA molecules. TCRdb called the 5' RACE reads again in MiXCR, with one record for every CDR3 protein. Altogether tens of thousands of distinct CDR3 sequences are present, under 8% being singletons, with the ten largest covering roughly 6%. Germline V CDR1 and CDR2: LGHNA, YSLEER. CDR3 size: 15 residues. The V and J ends lost 0 bases and 4 bases, in that order; junction bases with no gene match: 5. This sample comprised whole blood, obtained at baseline. The chain is built from TRBV4-3 and TRBJ1-1, with TRBD1 identical over 7 bases. The sequence derives from an adult who was a healthcare worker with PCR-confirmed SARS-CoV-2 infection or an uninfected control (not recorded which). Here the CDR3 DNA reads TGCGCCAGCAGCCAAGATGGCAGGGGGGGCACTGAAGCTTTCTTT. This gives the protein CASSQDGRGGTEAFF.